This TCR beta chain emerged from a study of blood T cell repertoires in COVID-19. Study as a whole: PBMCs, B-cell-depleted T cells, or T cells were the source of the cDNA or gDNA that made up the material.

CDR3 length: 14 amino acids. V was pared by 2 bases and J by 9 bases, with 8 bases of the junction left unmatched. Looked up from germline, CDR1 is LGHNA and CDR2 is YSLEER. Seattle enrolled patients during active infection and tracked them longitudinally. Original methodology: Estimates of nucleated cell counts were drawn from the amplification of reference gene primers. Some clones are missing from TCRdb's copy, which holds only in-frame ones; the method was immunoSEQ multiplex PCR. For V, J and clone size, that table is used; D and trimming come from the DNA. Of around 270,000 clones listed, roughly four fifths are singletons.

The material sequenced was peripheral blood. The chain uses TRBV4-3 and TRBJ1-2; 8 positions agree with TRBD1. This clonotype originated in a person aged 70 to 85 with COVID-19, enrolled during active disease. DNA for the CDR3: TGCGCCAGCAGCCAAACCGGGACAGGCGTTAGCTACACCTTC. This encodes CASSQTGTGVSYTF.